Listed here are 8 T cell receptor beta chains from one sample, sequenced in a study of breast tumors, draining lymph nodes, adjacent tissues. TCRdb independently ran MiXCR on the multiplex PCR reads; one entry per CDR3 protein. Of about 52,000 distinct CDR3 sequences in the sample, roughly 40% were seen once. The material sequenced was breast tumor tissue. These receptors originate from a female donor with breast cancer. Some clones in this sample may be carry-over from other donors' samples.

CDR3 protein: CASSAGTDPEQYF. The CDR3 coding sequence is TGTGCCAGCAGCGCCGGGACAGATCCCGAGCAGTACTTC. The chain employs TRBV3-1 and TRBJ2-7; 7 nucleotides align to TRBD1. The V and J ends lost 5 bases and 6 bases, in that order; junction bases with no gene match: 7. The germline CDR1 and CDR2 sequences are LGHDT and YNNKEL (reference sequence). This CDR3 is 13 amino acids long.

This clonotype turned up a few times. This chain connects TRBV2 to TRBJ2-6; D is possibly TRBD1 (7 bases). In germline, CDR1 is SNHLY, CDR2 FYNNEI. CDR3 length: 17 amino acids. V was cut by 5 bases and J by 0 bases, with 14 bases left in between. The CDR3, as DNA: TGTGCCAGCAGTAGACAGGGAGGATACTCTGGGGCCAACGTCCTGACTTTC. It translates to CASSRQGGYSGANVLTF.

Concerning this clonotype: The junction departs from germline at one end; a sequencing error may be responsible. The chain recombines TRBV7-2 with TRBJ2-7; either TRBD1 or TRBD2 may fit D (6 bases each). The germline V gene has CDR1 SGHTA and CDR2 FQGNSA. The CDR3 contains 15 residues. CDR3 in amino acids: CASRLVAGQAYEQCF. CDR3 in DNA: TGTGCCAGCAGGTTAGTCGCGGGACAAGCCTACGAGCAGTGCTTC.

This clonotype was recorded many times. The chain uses TRBV19 and TRBJ2-6; D unresolved. The ends were cut back, 1 base at V and 0 bases at J, with 4 bases in the middle. The germline CDR1 and CDR2 sequences are LNHDA and SQIVND (reference sequence). The CDR3 consists of 15 residues. CDR3 in amino acids: CASSIGSSGANVLTF. For the CDR3, the DNA is TGTGCCAGTAGTATAGGGAGCTCTGGGGCCAACGTCCTGACTTTC. The complete variable domain, with remaining parts taken from reference TRBV19 and TRBJ2-6, reads DGGITQSPKYLFRKEGQNVTLSCEQNLNHDAMYWYRQDPGQGLRLIYYSQIVNDFQKGDIAEGYSVSREKKESFPLTVTSAQKNPTAFYLCASSIGSSGANVLTFGAGSRLTVL.

In this sample, this clonotype turned up many times. The genes are TRBV29-1 and TRBJ1-1; D call uncertain. The CDR3 extends over 12 amino acids. Between the trimmed V and J ends, which lost 7 bases and 1 base, there was a span of 10 bases. Germline V gene sequence: CDR1 SQVTM, CDR2 ANQGSEA. The CDR3 is CSGAGTNTEAFF. The CDR3 DNA reads TGCAGCGGTGCGGGCACGAACACTGAAGCTTTCTTT.

This clonotype was counted ten times or more. V gene TRBV5-1 combines with J gene TRBJ2-7; 13 bases align to TRBD2. V lost 4 bases, J lost 2 bases, and 9 bases stayed unmatched. The CDR3 totals 17 residues. Germline lookup yields CDR1 SGHRS and CDR2 YFSETQ. The DNA for the CDR3 is TGCGCCAGCAGCGGGGGACTAGCGGGACGGGGGGCCTACGAGCAGTACTTC. Translation: CASSGGLAGRGAYEQYF.

This clonotype turned up a few times. A much larger clone lies a single base off, so this may be a read error. This likely comes from a read error, as the CDR3 has no conserved phenylalanine or tryptophan at its end. The chain carries TRBV5-4 and TRBJ2-7; the D is unclear. Trimming took off 2 bases at V and 5 bases at J, with 5 bases between the two ends. The CDR3 spans 11 residues. Germline CDR1 SGHNT, CDR2 YYREEE (reference sequence). The CDR3 DNA sequence: TGTGCCAGCAGCTTTAGTAACGAGCAGTACCTC. The encoded protein is CASSFSNEQYL.

The sample holds many counts of this clonotype. The J gene is TRBJ2-5, the V gene TRBV5-1; D perhaps matches TRBD2 (6 bases). V shed 2 bases and J shed 5 bases, with 10 bases lying between them. The CDR3 spans 13 residues. Germline V gene data show CDR1 as SGHRS and CDR2 as YFSETQ. CDR3: CASSFGGAETQYF. The CDR3 coding sequence is TGCGCCAGCAGCTTCGGAGGGGCGGAGACCCAGTACTTC.